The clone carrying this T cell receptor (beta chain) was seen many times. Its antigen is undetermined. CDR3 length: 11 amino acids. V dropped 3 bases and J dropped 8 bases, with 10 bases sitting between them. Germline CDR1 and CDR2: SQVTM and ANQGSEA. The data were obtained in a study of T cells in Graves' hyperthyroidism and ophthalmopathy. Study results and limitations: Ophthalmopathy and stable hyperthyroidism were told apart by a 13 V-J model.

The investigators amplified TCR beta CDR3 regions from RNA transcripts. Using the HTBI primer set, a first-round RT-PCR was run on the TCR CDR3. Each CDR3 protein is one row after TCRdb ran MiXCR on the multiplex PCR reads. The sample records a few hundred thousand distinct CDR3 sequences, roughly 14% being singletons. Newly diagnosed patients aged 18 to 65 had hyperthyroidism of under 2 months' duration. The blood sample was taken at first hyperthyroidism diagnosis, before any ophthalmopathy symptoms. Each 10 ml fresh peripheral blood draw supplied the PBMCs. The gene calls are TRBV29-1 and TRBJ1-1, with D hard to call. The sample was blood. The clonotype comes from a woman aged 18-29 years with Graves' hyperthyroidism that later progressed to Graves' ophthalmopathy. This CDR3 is CSVDGVAEAFF. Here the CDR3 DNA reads TGCAGCGTTGATGGTGTGGCAGAAGCTTTCTTT.